This is a list of T cell receptor beta chains from one sample in a study of T cells in Graves' hyperthyroidism and ophthalmopathy. One entry per CDR3 protein, called by TCRdb with MiXCR from the multiplex PCR reads. The sample has 200,000 to 250,000 distinct CDR3 sequences, 16% seen once. Sequencing used blood. The receptors were sampled from a woman younger than 35 with Graves' ophthalmopathy. Both conserved end residues are part of each CDR3. The order of the fields is clone size, D gene, V gene, J gene, CDR3 DNA, CDR3 protein. D genes are given only for firm matches. Some rows have no size entry. The others give once, few or many, or a class for an expanded clone.

many	NA	TRBV27	TRBJ1-1	TGTGCCAGCAGCCGCTTGGGGGGAAGGAACACTGAAGCTTTCTTT	CASSRLGGRNTEAFF
many	TRBD2	TRBV7-9	TRBJ2-7	TGTGCCAGCAGCTTAGAAATAGTAGCGGGGGTGTCCTACGAGCAGTACTTC	CASSLEIVAGVSYEQYF
many	TRBD2	TRBV19	TRBJ2-1	TGTGCCAGTAATTCCCTAGCGGGAGAGGTGTCCTACAATGAGCAGTTCTTC	CASNSLAGEVSYNEQFF
many	NA	TRBV5-5	TRBJ2-5	TGTGCCAGCAGCCACCCCGGGTCTCAAGAGACCCAGTACTTC	CASSHPGSQETQYF
many	NA	TRBV7-9	TRBJ1-1	TGTGCCAGCAGCCTTGAGGCAGGGGCAGCTTTCTTT	CASSLEAGAAFF
many	NA	TRBV5-1	TRBJ2-2	TGCGCCAGCAGCTTAGGTACAGCGTACACCGGGGAGCTGTTTTTT	CASSLGTAYTGELFF
few	NA	TRBV27	TRBJ1-4	TGTGCCAGCAAGGCAGGTGGTGAAAAACTGTTTTTT	CASKAGGEKLFF
NA	TRBD1	TRBV19	TRBJ2-7	TGTGCCAGTAAGAGAACAGGGGACTCCTACGAGCAGTACTTC	CASKRTGDSYEQYF
NA	NA	TRBV30	TRBJ1-3	TGTGCCTGGACAGGGTCTGGAAACACCATATATTTT	CAWTGSGNTIYF
NA	TRBD1	TRBV2	TRBJ1-4	TGTGCCAACAGTGAGGGCAGGGGGTATGAAAAACTGTTTTTT	CANSEGRGYEKLFF
many	TRBD2	TRBV27	TRBJ2-5	TGTGCCAGCAGTTTAGCTAGCGGGACCCAAGAGACCCAGTACTTC	CASSLASGTQETQYF
few	NA	TRBV12-3/TRBV12-4	TRBJ1-3	TGTGCCAGCAGTTTAGGGCCCCAGGGAGAGGGAAACACCATATATTTT	CASSLGPQGEGNTIYF
NA	NA	TRBV2	TRBJ2-7	TGTGCCAGCAGGGACACGCCGCCCTACGAGCAGTACTTC	CASRDTPPYEQYF
many	TRBD2	TRBV4-3	TRBJ2-2	TGCGCCAGCAGCCAGGGACTAGCGGACACCGGGGAGCTGTTTTTT	CASSQGLADTGELFF
many	TRBD2	TRBV18	TRBJ2-7	TGTGCCAGCTCACCCAGACTAGCGGGGAGCTCCTACGAGCAGTACTTC	CASSPRLAGSSYEQYF
many	NA	TRBV5-1	TRBJ1-1	TGCGCCAGCAGCCGAGGGAGTCCCGTGAACACTGAAGCTTTCTTT	CASSRGSPVNTEAFF
many	TRBD2	TRBV6-1	TRBJ2-1	TGTGCCAGCAGGCGGACTAGCGGAAAATACAATGAGCAGTTCTTC	CASRRTSGKYNEQFF
many	TRBD1	TRBV5-6	TRBJ2-6	TGTGCCAGCAGCGGGAGGACAGGGCACTACTCTGGGGCCAACGTCCTGACTTTC	CASSGRTGHYSGANVLTF
few	TRBD1	TRBV20-1	TRBJ1-3	TGCAGTGCTAGAGATAGCGGCAGGGGGCGTACTGGAAACACCATATATTTT	CSARDSGRGRTGNTIYF
many	TRBD2	TRBV20-1	TRBJ2-1	TGCAGTGCTCCCTCTCGGGGCGGGGGGGCCGGGGATGAGCAGTTCTTC	CSAPSRGGGAGDEQFF
many	NA	TRBV27	TRBJ1-6	TGTGCCAGCAGTCCTTACCGGGTATCACCCCTCCACTTT	CASSPYRVSPLHF
many	NA	TRBV3-1	TRBJ1-1	TGTGCCAGCAGCCAAGATCTGTTAGGGGCAAGAAACACTGAAGCTTTCTTT	CASSQDLLGARNTEAFF
many	NA	TRBV5-6	TRBJ2-2	TGTGCCAGCAGCTTTCTGGCGGTGAACACCGGGGAGCTGTTTTTT	CASSFLAVNTGELFF
many	NA	TRBV20-1	TRBJ2-7	TGCAGTGCTGGCACAGGGTACGAGCAGTACTTC	CSAGTGYEQYF
NA	TRBD1	TRBV5-4	TRBJ1-1	TGTGCCAGCAGCCCTAGACAGGGGAGGACTGAAGCTTTCTTT	CASSPRQGRTEAFF
NA	TRBD2	TRBV3-1	TRBJ2-2	TGTGCCAGCAGCCAAACCGGACTAGTTGGCGGGGAGCTGTTTTTT	CASSQTGLVGGELFF
many	NA	TRBV11-2	TRBJ2-2	TGTGCCAGCAGCTTATCGGGACTGGTGAACACCGGGGAGCTGTTTTTT	CASSLSGLVNTGELFF
many	NA	TRBV7-8	TRBJ1-4	TGTGCCAGCAGCTTAACAGGTTTTAATGAAAAACTGTTTTTT	CASSLTGFNEKLFF
many	NA	TRBV7-8	TRBJ2-7	TGTGCCAGCAGCCAACTAGCAACCTACGAGCAGTACTTC	CASSQLATYEQYF
many	TRBD1	TRBV6-1	TRBJ1-2	TGTGCCAGCAGCGACAGGGCCCCATCCATAGGCTATGGCTACACCTTC	CASSDRAPSIGYGYTF
many	NA	TRBV2	TRBJ1-1	TGTGCCAGCAGTGTACTATTCCTTAATCGGGAAGCTTTCTTT	CASSVLFLNREAFF
many	TRBD1	TRBV29-1	TRBJ1-6	TGCAGCGTTGTAGACAGGGCTATTAATTCACCCCTCCACTTT	CSVVDRAINSPLHF
many	NA	TRBV12-3/TRBV12-4	TRBJ2-1	TGTGCCAGCAGTTTTTTAAGGGGGAGGGGTAGGTCCAATGAGCAGTTCTTC	CASSFLRGRGRSNEQFF
many	TRBD2	TRBV10-2	TRBJ2-5	TGCGCCAGCAGTGAGTCGGTAGCGGGGGAAGAGACCCAGTACTTC	CASSESVAGEETQYF
NA	NA	TRBV7-3	TRBJ2-1	TGTGCCAGCAGCTTTCGGCCGACAGGTTCCAATGAGCAGTTCTTC	CASSFRPTGSNEQFF
many	TRBD2	TRBV5-1	TRBJ2-7	TGTGCCAGCAGCCGAACGGGAGGGGAGCAGTACTTC	CASSRTGGEQYF